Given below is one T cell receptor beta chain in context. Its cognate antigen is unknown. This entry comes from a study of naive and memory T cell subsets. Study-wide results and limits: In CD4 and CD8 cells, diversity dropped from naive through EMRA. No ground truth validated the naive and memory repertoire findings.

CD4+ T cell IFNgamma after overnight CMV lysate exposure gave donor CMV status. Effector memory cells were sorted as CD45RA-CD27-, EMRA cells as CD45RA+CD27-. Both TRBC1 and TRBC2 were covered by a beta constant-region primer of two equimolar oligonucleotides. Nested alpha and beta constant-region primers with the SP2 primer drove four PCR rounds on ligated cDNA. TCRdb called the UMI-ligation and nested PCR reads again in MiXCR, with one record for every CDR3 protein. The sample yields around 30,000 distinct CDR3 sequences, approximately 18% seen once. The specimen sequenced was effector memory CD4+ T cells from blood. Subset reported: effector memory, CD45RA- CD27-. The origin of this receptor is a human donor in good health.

The CDR3: CASRTPKGGRNYNEQFF. DNA of the CDR3: TGTGCCAGCAGAACACCGAAGGGCGGGAGGAACTACAATGAGCAGTTCTTC. V gene TRBV28 combines with J gene TRBJ2-1; 8 nucleotides agree with TRBD2. The germline V gene has CDR1 MDHEN and CDR2 SYDVKM. Trimming cost V 6 bases and J 3 bases; bases outside gene matches: 13. The CDR3 is 17 amino acids.